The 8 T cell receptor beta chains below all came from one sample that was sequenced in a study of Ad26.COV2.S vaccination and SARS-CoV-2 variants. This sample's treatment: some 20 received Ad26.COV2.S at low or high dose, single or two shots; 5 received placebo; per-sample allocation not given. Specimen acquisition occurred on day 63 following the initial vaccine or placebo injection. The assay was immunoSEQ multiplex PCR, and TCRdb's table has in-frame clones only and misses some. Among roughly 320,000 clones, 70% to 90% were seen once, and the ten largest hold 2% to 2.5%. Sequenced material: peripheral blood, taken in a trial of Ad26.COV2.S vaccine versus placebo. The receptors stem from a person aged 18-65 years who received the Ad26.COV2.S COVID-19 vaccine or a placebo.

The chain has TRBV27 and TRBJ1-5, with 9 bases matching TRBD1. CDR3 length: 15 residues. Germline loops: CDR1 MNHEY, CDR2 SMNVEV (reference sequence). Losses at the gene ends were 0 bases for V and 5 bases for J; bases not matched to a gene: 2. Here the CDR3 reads CASSLSGTGHQPQHF. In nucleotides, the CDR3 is TGTGCCAGCAGTTTATCCGGGACAGGGCATCAGCCCCAGCATTTT.

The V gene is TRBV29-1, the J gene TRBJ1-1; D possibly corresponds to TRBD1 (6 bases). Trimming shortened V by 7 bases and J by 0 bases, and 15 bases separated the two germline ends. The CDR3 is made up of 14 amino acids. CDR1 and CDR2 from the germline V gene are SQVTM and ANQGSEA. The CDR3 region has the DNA TGCAGCGCCGTCCGGGGGGGGCTGAACACTGAAGCTTTCTTT. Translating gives CSAVRGGLNTEAFF. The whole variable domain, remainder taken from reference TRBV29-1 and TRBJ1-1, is SAVISQKPSRDICQRGTSLTIQCQVDSQVTMMFWYRQQPGQSLTLIATANQGSEATYESGFVIDKFPISRPNLTFSTLTVSNMSPEDSSIYLCSAVRGGLNTEAFFGQGTRLTVV.

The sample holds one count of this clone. CDR3 nucleotide sequence: TGTGCCAGCAGCGACAGACAGGGTGGCACAGATACGCAGTATTTT. Its translation: CASSDRQGGTDTQYF. This chain links TRBV11-3 with TRBJ2-3; TRBD1 matches at 7 bases. The CDR3 length is 15 residues. Germline trimming cut 5 bases from V and 1 base from J; bases unmatched to any gene: 6. The V gene's germline CDR1 is SGHNT and CDR2 YENEEA.

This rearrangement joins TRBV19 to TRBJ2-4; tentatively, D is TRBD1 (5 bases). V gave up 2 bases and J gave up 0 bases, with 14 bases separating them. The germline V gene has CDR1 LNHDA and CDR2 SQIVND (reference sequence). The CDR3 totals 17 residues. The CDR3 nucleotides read TGTGCCAGTAGTATAAGGGCCAACAGGTTAGCCAAAAACATTCAGTACTTC. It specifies CASSIRANRLAKNIQYF.

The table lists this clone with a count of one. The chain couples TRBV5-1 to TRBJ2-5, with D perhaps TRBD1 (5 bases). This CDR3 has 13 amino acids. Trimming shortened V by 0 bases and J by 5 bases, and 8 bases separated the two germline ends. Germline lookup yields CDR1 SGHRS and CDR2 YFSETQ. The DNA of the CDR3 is TGCGCCAGCAGCTTGGAGCAGGGCGAGACCCAGTACTTC. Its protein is CASSLEQGETQYF.

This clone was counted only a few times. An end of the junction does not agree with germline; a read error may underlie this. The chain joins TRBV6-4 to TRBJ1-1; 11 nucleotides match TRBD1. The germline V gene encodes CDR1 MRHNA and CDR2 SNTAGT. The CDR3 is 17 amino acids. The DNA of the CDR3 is TGTGCCAGCAGTGAGGGTCAGGAAGGGACAGGGGGTAAGGTGTTCCTCTTT. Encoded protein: CASSEGQEGTGGKVFLF.

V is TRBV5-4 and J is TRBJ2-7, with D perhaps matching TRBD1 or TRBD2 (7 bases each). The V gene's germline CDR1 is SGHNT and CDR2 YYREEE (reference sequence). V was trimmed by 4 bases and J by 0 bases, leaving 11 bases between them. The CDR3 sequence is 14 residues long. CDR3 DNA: TGTGCCAGCAGCAGCGGGGACAGCTCCTACGAGCAGTACTTC. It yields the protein CASSSGDSSYEQYF.

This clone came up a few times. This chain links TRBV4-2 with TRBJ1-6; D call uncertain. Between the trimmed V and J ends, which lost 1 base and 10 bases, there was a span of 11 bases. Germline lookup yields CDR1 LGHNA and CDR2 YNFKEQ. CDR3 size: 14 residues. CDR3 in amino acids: CASSQVRGSSPLHF. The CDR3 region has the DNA TGTGCCAGCAGCCAAGTACGGGGTTCGTCACCCCTCCACTTT.